This passage covers 17 T cell receptor beta chains from one sample sequenced in a study of blood T cell repertoires in COVID-19. The data were produced by immunoSEQ multiplex PCR, yet TCRdb's version contains in-frame clones alone and is incomplete. Of roughly 190,000 clones listed, about 89% are singletons. Source material: peripheral blood. These receptors were obtained from a man aged 70-80 years with acute or convalescent COVID-19.

For this clone: The same CDR3 can be traced to other DNA sequences in this sample. The chain is built from TRBV9 and TRBJ2-2; D perhaps matches TRBD2 (6 bases). This CDR3 contains 13 residues. Germline assignment: CDR1 SGDLS and CDR2 YYNGEE. V was cut by 0 bases and J by 7 bases, with 7 bases left in between. Here the CDR3 reads CASSVAGDGELFF. CDR3 in DNA: TGTGCCAGCAGCGTAGCGGGAGACGGGGAGCTGTTTTTT.

The rearrangement links TRBV24-1 to TRBJ1-2, with TRBD1 identical over 7 bases. Germline V CDR1 and CDR2: KGHDR, SFDVKD. The CDR3 runs 17 residues. The trim removed 3 bases at V and 1 base at J, leaving 10 bases unmatched. The CDR3 spells CATSDRSRQGNNYGYTF. The CDR3 DNA sequence: TGTGCCACCAGTGATCGCTCCAGACAGGGTAATAACTATGGCTACACCTTC.

The CDR3 loop reads CASSALGTATYGYTF. For the CDR3, the DNA is TGTGCCAGCTCAGCACTCGGGACAGCTACCTATGGCTACACCTTC. The rearrangement uses TRBV18 and TRBJ1-2, with 7 positions matching TRBD1. With 5 bases clipped from V and 4 bases from J, the junction kept 10 bases outside the gene matches. The CDR3 runs 15 residues. Germline CDR1 reads KGHSH; CDR2 reads LQKENI.

The chain recombines TRBV28 with TRBJ1-1; unclear D gene. Germline loops: CDR1 MDHEN, CDR2 SYDVKM. CDR3 length: 13 amino acids. V gave up 1 base and J gave up 3 bases, with 6 bases separating them. CDR3 DNA sequence: TGTGCCAGCAGTTTATCCACAGACACTGAAGCTTTCTTT. Protein product: CASSLSTDTEAFF.

This chain joins TRBV10-3 and TRBJ1-2; the match to TRBD1 covers 7 bases. The CDR3 covers 14 residues. Germline CDR1 is ENHRY and CDR2 is SYGVKD. Unmatched junction bases numbered 6, after V lost 7 bases and J lost 1 base. The CDR3 sequence: CAITGRQGNYGYTF. Here the CDR3 DNA reads TGTGCCATCACCGGTAGACAGGGTAACTATGGCTACACCTTC.

The chain employs TRBV5-5 and TRBJ2-3, with D perhaps TRBD2 (6 bases). The CDR3 totals 16 residues. V lost 4 bases and J lost 0, with 15 bases in between. Germline V gene data show CDR1 as SGHKS and CDR2 as YYEKEE (reference sequence). CDR3 sequence (DNA): TGTGCCAGCAGCCCCTGGGACTTTTCTAGCACAGATACGCAGTATTTT. The encoded protein is CASSPWDFSSTDTQYF.

The chain carries TRBV29-1 and TRBJ2-3, with 12 bases fitting TRBD2. Germline CDR1 is SQVTM and CDR2 is ANQGSEA. V shed 6 bases, J shed 0 bases, and the junction held 4 bases outside the gene matches. CDR3 size: 15 residues. Written as DNA, the CDR3 is TGCAGCGTCCATGGGACTAGCGGGAGCACAGATACGCAGTATTTT. The encoded protein is CSVHGTSGSTDTQYF.

V and J are TRBV6-1 and TRBJ1-2, with no clear D. This CDR3 region has 11 residues. Germline V gene data show CDR1 as MNHNS and CDR2 as SASEGT. The V end was cut by 8 bases, the J end by 4 bases, with 8 bases between. CDR3 coding DNA: TGTGCCAGCCGACATGGCTATGGCTACACCTTC. Residues: CASRHGYGYTF.

CDR3 in DNA: TGTGCCAGCAGCGTTGAAACCCGGGACAGGGTTGGAAACACCATATATTTT. It yields the protein CASSVETRDRVGNTIYF. The chain joins TRBV9 to TRBJ1-3, with 9 bases aligning to TRBD1. Germline lookup yields CDR1 SGDLS and CDR2 YYNGEE. With 2 bases clipped from V and 3 bases from J, the junction kept 9 bases outside the gene matches. There are 17 residues in the CDR3.

The chain has TRBV28 and TRBJ2-1; tentative D call: TRBD1 (5 bases). Trimming pared 5 bases from V and 3 bases from J, leaving 11 bases between. The CDR3 contains 14 residues. Germline CDR1 and CDR2: MDHEN and SYDVKM. The chain's CDR3 is CASSVVRGYNEQFF. The CDR3 DNA reads as TGTGCCAGCAGTGTGGTTAGGGGCTACAATGAGCAGTTCTTC.

This chain uses TRBV7-2 with TRBJ1-5; 8 bases line up with TRBD1. With V trimmed by 5 bases and J by 4 bases, 4 bases remained unmatched. The germline V gene has CDR1 SGHTA and CDR2 FQGNSA. The CDR3 is 14 amino acids. The CDR3 coding sequence is TGTGCCAGCAGCCGCTACAGGGGGAATCAGCCCCAGCATTTT. Its translation: CASSRYRGNQPQHF.

The chain carries TRBV18 and TRBJ2-1; unclear D gene. Germline-derived CDR1 and CDR2 are KGHSH and LQKENI. The CDR3 sequence is 16 residues long. The V end lost 3 bases, the J end lost 1 base, and 13 bases lay between the germline ends. The CDR3 here is CASSPAQLSSYNEQFF. CDR3 nucleotide sequence: TGTGCCAGCTCACCCGCCCAACTCTCTTCCTACAATGAGCAGTTCTTC.

The chain has TRBV3-1 (or the pseudogene TRBV3-2) and TRBJ1-1; TRBD1 aligns across 8 bases. Germline values: CDR1 LGHDT, CDR2 YNNKEL (reference sequence). The CDR3 is 14 amino acids. The junction had 5 bases not matched to a gene; V was cut back by 7 bases and J by 1 base. CDR3 in amino acids: CASTPTGANTEAFF. The CDR3 DNA is TGTGCCAGCACCCCGACAGGGGCGAACACTGAAGCTTTCTTT.

The J gene is TRBJ2-5, the V gene TRBV15; 9 positions agree with TRBD2. The CDR3 contains 15 residues. With V trimmed by 5 bases and J by 5 bases, 9 bases remained unmatched. From germline, CDR1 is LNHNV and CDR2 YYDKDF (reference sequence). The CDR3 reads CATSAPGLAGETQYF. CDR3 in DNA: TGTGCCACCAGCGCCCCGGGACTAGCAGGGGAGACCCAGTACTTC.

The chain has TRBV12-3 or TRBV12-4 and TRBJ2-2; D unresolved. The CDR3 totals 12 residues. The V gene lost 2 bases and the J gene lost 6 bases, with 4 bases spanning the gap. CDR3 sequence: CASSLSAGELFF. CDR3 bases: TGTGCCAGCAGTTTAAGCGCCGGGGAGCTGTTTTTT.

The J gene is TRBJ2-7, the V gene TRBV28; 7 nucleotides agree with TRBD2. Germline loops: CDR1 MDHEN, CDR2 SYDVKM. V shed 4 bases, J shed 2 bases, and the junction held 11 bases outside the gene matches. This CDR3 has 16 residues. CDR3 sequence: CASSSNGLADAYEQYF. CDR3 nucleotides: TGTGCCAGCAGTTCTAACGGTCTAGCGGATGCCTACGAGCAGTACTTC.

V and J are TRBV2 and TRBJ2-1, with TRBD1 matching 10 bases. This CDR3 has 16 residues. The germline V gene has CDR1 SNHLY and CDR2 FYNNEI. Trimming removed 6 bases from V and 5 bases from J; junction bases left unmatched: 10. CDR3 residues: CASRMGSGQGDNEQFF. As DNA, the CDR3 is TGTGCCAGCAGGATGGGGTCCGGACAGGGGGACAATGAGCAGTTCTTC.